This T cell receptor beta chain was profiled in a study of cytomegalovirus exposure and HLA in healthy donors. General study results and limits: The classifier reportedly diagnosed cytomegalovirus status with high sensitivity and specificity.

It was the approximately 130-subject validation cohort, separate from the roughly 700-subject first cohort, to which the donors belonged. As regards this clone: Its specificity is not known.

Repertoires were generated with immunoSEQ multiplex PCR, while TCRdb's copy carries only in-frame clones and drops some. The sample lists around 150,000 clones, approximately 86% occurring once. Specimen: PBMCs. The TCR originated in a woman aged 18 to 35 in good health and CMV-seropositive.

CDR3 sequence reads: CASSSLAGDVDEQFF. The CDR3 nucleotides are TGTGCCAGCTCATCCCTAGCGGGAGATGTAGATGAGCAGTTCTTC. The chain links TRBV18 to TRBJ2-1, with 10 bases lining up with TRBD2. After removal of 5 bases from V and 8 bases from J, the junction contained 9 bases not matched to a gene. The CDR3 sequence is 15 residues long. Germline CDR1 KGHSH, CDR2 LQKENI.